This is a list of T cell receptor beta chains from one sample in a study of liver allograft versus peripheral blood T cells. Using its own MiXCR run on the reads, TCRdb lists one record per CDR3 protein. Among 15,000 to 20,000 distinct CDR3 sequences listed, 22% were seen once. These receptors came from a human patient who had a liver transplant. These T cells may partly come from the graft donor. Both conserved end residues are part of each CDR3.

j_gene,v_gene,CDR3aa
TRBJ1-1,TRBV20-1,CSANRDMNTEAFF
TRBJ1-5,TRBV7-9,CASSPWDREDQPQHF
TRBJ1-1,TRBV30,CACKRHSGAEAFF
TRBJ1-4,TRBV9,CASSVSWVANEKLFF
TRBJ2-7,TRBV7-2,CASSLVAASGNYEQYF
TRBJ2-1,TRBV7-2,CASSLLRASGVSRNEQFF
TRBJ1-3,TRBV27,CASGRHGASSGNTIYF
TRBJ2-1,TRBV15,CATSRRDRARANEQFF
TRBJ2-3,TRBV19,CASTSGLGTDTQYF
TRBJ1-6,TRBV19,CASSSQGAGSPLHF
TRBJ1-6,TRBV28,CASTRVAHNSPLHF
TRBJ1-4,TRBV12-3/TRBV12-4,CASTPRADEKLFF
TRBJ1-5,TRBV6-2/TRBV6-3,CASTSAHQPQHF
TRBJ1-2,TRBV5-4,CASSFSVQDNYGYTF
TRBJ2-2,TRBV5-6,CASSLDPTGSTGELFF
TRBJ2-1,TRBV7-2,CASSFWRGSSYNEQFF
TRBJ2-2,TRBV12-3/TRBV12-4,CASKSRDRGQNTGELFF
TRBJ2-4,TRBV6-1,CASTLPFGGSGLAKNIQYF
TRBJ1-5,TRBV19,CASNRGRNQPQHF
TRBJ2-2,TRBV30,CAWILKDANTGELFF
TRBJ2-7,TRBV24-1,CATSDSLTGDEQYF
TRBJ2-1,TRBV19,CASSYIAGGTYNEQFF
TRBJ1-6,TRBV5-4,CASSLEAGSNSPLHF
TRBJ2-1,TRBV15,CATSERAGNEQFF
TRBJ1-5,TRBV27,CASRPDTSNQPQHF
TRBJ2-2,TRBV12-3/TRBV12-4,CASSLPNTGELFF
TRBJ2-3,TRBV7-2,CASSLGGRSTDTQYF
TRBJ1-1,TRBV30,CAWVRGGTVVSTEAFF
TRBJ1-1,TRBV7-9,CASSQTGGETFF
TRBJ2-2,TRBV19,CASSTHTGIAGELFF
TRBJ2-4,TRBV19,CASSILAGRLAKNIQYF
TRBJ2-1,TRBV5-4,CASSPGSNGVYNEQFF
TRBJ1-4,TRBV6-5,CASSRDRVDEKLFF
TRBJ2-7,TRBV6-2/TRBV6-3,CASSYSTSSYEQYF
TRBJ2-7,TRBV6-5,CASSYSTSGTYEQYF
TRBJ1-5,TRBV18,CASSPRGEGNQPQHF
TRBJ2-3,TRBV20-1,CSALNGVGTDTQYF
TRBJ2-7,TRBV12-3/TRBV12-4,CASSLISWNSYEQYF
TRBJ1-2,TRBV6-1,CASSMSTYGYTF
TRBJ2-2,TRBV5-4,CASSLTGGRTGELFF
TRBJ1-4,TRBV6-5,CASSSSRGANEKLFF
TRBJ2-3,TRBV20-1,CSARYRSTDTQYF
TRBJ1-5,TRBV20-1,CSASRGLSNQPQHF
TRBJ2-2,TRBV6-2/TRBV6-3,CASSYSGQTNTGELFF
TRBJ2-1,TRBV15,CATSRGLAGGGEQFF